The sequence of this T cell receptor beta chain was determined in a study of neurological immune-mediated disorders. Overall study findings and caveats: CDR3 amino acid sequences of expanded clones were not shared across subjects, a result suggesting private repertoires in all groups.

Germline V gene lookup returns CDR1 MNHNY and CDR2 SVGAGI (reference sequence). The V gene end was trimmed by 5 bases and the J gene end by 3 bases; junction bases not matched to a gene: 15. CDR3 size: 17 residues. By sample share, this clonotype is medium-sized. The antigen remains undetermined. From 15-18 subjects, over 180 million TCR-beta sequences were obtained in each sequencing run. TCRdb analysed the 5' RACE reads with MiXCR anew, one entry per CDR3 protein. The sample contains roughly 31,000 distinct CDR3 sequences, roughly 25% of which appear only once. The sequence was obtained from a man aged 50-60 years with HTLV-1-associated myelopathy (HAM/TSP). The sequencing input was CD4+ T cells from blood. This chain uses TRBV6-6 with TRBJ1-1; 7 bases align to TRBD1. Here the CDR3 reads CASSPSKGAQGDTEAFF. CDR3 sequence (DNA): TGTGCCAGCAGTCCGAGTAAGGGGGCGCAGGGGGACACTGAAGCTTTCTTT.